This is a list of T cell receptor beta chains from one sample in a study of blood T cell repertoires in COVID-19. Sequencing used immunoSEQ multiplex PCR; TCRdb keeps in-frame clones, though not all of them. The profile shows some 180,000 clones, roughly three quarters of them singletons. Source material: PBMCs or T cells enriched from blood (not recorded which). Receptors were obtained from a man between 60 and 75 years old who had been exposed to COVID-19. Each CDR3 is given with its conserved first and last residue. D genes are given only for firm matches. Not all rows give a size; the values are once, few, many and, for expanded clones, a class.

-	TRBV27	TRBJ2-7	-	TGTGCCAGCAGTTTATTAGGGACAGGGGTGTTGGGACTAGCGGATATTATCTACGAGCAGTACTTC	CASSLLGTGVLGLADIIYEQYF
few	TRBV9	TRBJ2-6	TRBD2	TGTGCCAGCAGCTCCGGGAGGCCTGGATCCATCGCTTCGGGGGCCAACGTCCTGACTTTC	CASSSGRPGSIASGANVLTF
-	TRBV10-1	TRBJ2-1	TRBD2	TGCGCCAGCAGTGAGCGAGCGGGAGGGCCTCATGAGCAGTTCTTC	CASSERAGGPHEQFF
-	TRBV24-1	TRBJ2-2	-	TGTGCCACCAGTGATGACACAGGATTTTCGGACACCGGGGAGCTGTTTTTT	CATSDDTGFSDTGELFF
-	TRBV7-2	TRBJ1-5	-	TGTGCCAGCAGCTTACAGGGCCGGGAGCAGCCCCAGCATTTT	CASSLQGREQPQHF
-	TRBV5-4	TRBJ2-7	TRBD2	TGTGCCAGCAGCCCCCCTAGCGGGAGTCCCAACGAGCAGTACTTC	CASSPPSGSPNEQYF
-	TRBV7-2	TRBJ2-1	TRBD2	TGTGCCAGCAGCTTAGTGGGACTAGCGGGAATCAATGAGCAGTTCTTC	CASSLVGLAGINEQFF
-	TRBV24-1	TRBJ1-2	-	TGTGCCACCAGTGATTTTCAGGGGACCGGCTACACCTTC	CATSDFQGTGYTF
few	TRBV6-5	TRBJ2-5	TRBD2	TGTGCCAGCCTAGAGGGAGGGTTGGAGACCCAGTACTTC	CASLEGGLETQYF
-	TRBV2	TRBJ1-2	TRBD1	TGTGCCAGCAGTGTGACAGGGACCTATGGCTACACCTTC	CASSVTGTYGYTF
-	TRBV28	TRBJ2-1	TRBD1	TGTGCCAGCAGCTCCCGGGGGGACAGGGATGAGCAGTTCTTC	CASSSRGDRDEQFF
-	TRBV5-6	TRBJ1-6	-	TGTGCCAGCAGCTTGGCAGGGTCGAATTCACCCCTCCACTTT	CASSLAGSNSPLHF
-	TRBV21-1	TRBJ1-6	-	TGTGCCAGCAGGATGACAGGGGAGAATTCACCCCTCCACTTT	CASRMTGENSPLHF
-	TRBV5-6	TRBJ2-3	-	TGTGCCAGCAGCTCGGGATTGGTCACAGATACGCAGTATTTT	CASSSGLVTDTQYF
-	TRBV7-3	TRBJ2-7	TRBD2	TGTGCCAGCAGCTCGTGGGGACTAGACTCCTACGAGCAGTACTTC	CASSSWGLDSYEQYF
-	TRBV7-2	TRBJ1-1	TRBD1	TGTGCCAGCAGCCCCCTAGCCGCATGGACAGGGGTTAGGTCTGAAGCTTTCTTT	CASSPLAAWTGVRSEAFF
-	TRBV7-6	TRBJ1-1	TRBD1	TGTGCCAGCAGCTCGTCCAGGGGGGTTAGCACTGAAGCTTTCTTT	CASSSSRGVSTEAFF
-	TRBV6-2/TRBV6-3	TRBJ2-2	TRBD1	TGTGCCAGCAGTGGGACAGCAGGGGGCCGGGACACCGGGGAGCTGTTTTTT	CASSGTAGGRDTGELFF
-	TRBV19	TRBJ2-7	TRBD1	TGTGCCAGTAGTATACAAAGGACAGGGGCCTACGAGCAGTACTTC	CASSIQRTGAYEQYF
-	TRBV11-3	TRBJ2-7	-	TGTGCCAGCACGCCAGGGGACGAGCAGTACTTC	CASTPGDEQYF
-	TRBV5-4	TRBJ1-2	TRBD1	TGTGCCAGCAGCTCGGGGACAGGGACGGCCAACTATGGCTACACCTTC	CASSSGTGTANYGYTF
-	TRBV19	TRBJ1-1	-	TGTGCCAGTAGTATGCTGCGGGGTTCTGTCGCGGTCGCTGAAGCTTTCTTT	CASSMLRGSVAVAEAFF
-	TRBV5-1	TRBJ2-7	TRBD2	TGCGCCAGCAGCTTGGGGGCGGGGACTAGCGTCCCCTACGAGCAGTACTTC	CASSLGAGTSVPYEQYF
-	TRBV7-2	TRBJ1-6	-	TGTGCCAGCAGCTTAGGGGCTTATAATTCACCCCTCCACTTT	CASSLGAYNSPLHF
-	TRBV5-6	TRBJ2-7	-	TGTGCCAGCAGCAGGTCCGGGACACCCTCCTACGAGCAGTACTTC	CASSRSGTPSYEQYF
-	TRBV12-3/TRBV12-4	TRBJ1-2	-	TGTGCCAGCAGTGGGGCCTCATATGGCTACACCTTC	CASSGASYGYTF